The TCR beta chain described here comes from a study of technical replicates of blood from a handful of donors. The ends were cut back, 0 bases at V and 4 bases at J, with 15 bases in the middle. The CDR3 length is 16 residues. The germline CDR1 and CDR2 sequences are MNHEY and SVGAGI. Method: immunoSEQ multiplex PCR; TCRdb's copy keeps in-frame clones and lacks some. The sample comprises around 70,000 clones, 85% to 95% of which are singletons, and approximately 0.26% rests with the top ten. The sample was T cells isolated from PBMCs. This sequence originates from a human donor in good health. The chain joins TRBV6-5 to TRBJ1-1; a weak D match, TRBD1 (6 bases). For the CDR3, the DNA is TGTGCCAGCAGTTACTCCCCGGGGGGCGCGGGCACTGAAGCTTTCTTT. Translating gives CASSYSPGGAGTEAFF.